What follows are 10 T cell receptor beta chains derived from one specimen sequenced in a study of T cells in Graves' hyperthyroidism and ophthalmopathy. RNA transcripts served as the template for amplifying TCR beta CDR3 regions. Carried out on the TCR CDR3, a first-round RT-PCR used the HTBI primer set. MiXCR, run by TCRdb on the multiplex PCR reads, gives a single entry per CDR3 protein. The table includes about 590,000 distinct CDR3 sequences, 15% to 17% detected once. The material sequenced was blood. All receptors come from a woman aged 25 to 39 with Graves' hyperthyroidism.

The chain links TRBV29-1 to TRBJ2-7; D gene ambiguous. The CDR3 is made up of 14 amino acids. The germline V and J ends were trimmed by 7 bases and 3 bases, with 19 bases remaining between them. Germline values: CDR1 SQVTM, CDR2 ANQGSEA. This chain's CDR3 is CSAKPSPSHYEQYF. DNA of the CDR3: TGCAGCGCCAAACCTAGTCCATCCCACTACGAGCAGTACTTC.

There are many counts of this clonotype. V gene TRBV12-3 or TRBV12-4 combines with J gene TRBJ2-7; D possibly corresponds to TRBD1 (5 bases). Trimming pared 4 bases from V and 0 bases from J, leaving 16 bases between. The CDR3 is 16 amino acids. The CDR3 loop reads CASSSDTGKFSYEQYF. In DNA form, the CDR3 reads TGTGCCAGCAGTTCAGACACAGGAAAGTTCTCCTACGAGCAGTACTTC.

This clonotype was seen ten or more times. V is TRBV3-1 and J is TRBJ2-1; 9 positions agree with TRBD2. CDR1 is LGHDT, CDR2 YNNKEL, per germline (reference sequence). The length of the CDR3 is 19 residues. The J segment lost 0 bases and the V segment lost 0 bases, leaving 9 bases of the junction unmatched. The DNA for the CDR3 is TGTGCCAGCAGCCAAGATGGATCGACTAGCGGTTCCTCCTACAATGAGCAGTTCTTC. Residues: CASSQDGSTSGSSYNEQFF.

The sample holds a few counts of this clonotype. The CDR3 here is CASSQAGGADSPLHF. The CDR3 nucleotides read TGTGCCAGCAGCCAAGCAGGGGGCGCAGATTCACCCCTCCACTTT. The chain uses TRBV3-1 and TRBJ1-6; TRBD1 agrees at 8 bases. Looked up from germline, CDR1 is LGHDT and CDR2 is YNNKEL (reference sequence). The V gene end was trimmed by 1 base and the J gene end by 8 bases; junction bases not matched to a gene: 4. This CDR3 has 15 residues.

The chain links TRBV12-3 or TRBV12-4 to TRBJ2-3; D is unclear. The CDR3 is 12 amino acids. V lost 8 bases and J lost 0, with 6 bases in between. CDR3 sequence: CASEESTDTQYF. The DNA of the CDR3 is TGTGCCAGCGAGGAAAGCACAGATACGCAGTATTTT.

This clonotype was counted between two and nine times. The CDR3 here is CAWSRGLAGAGANVLTF. CDR3 DNA sequence: TGTGCCTGGAGTCGGGGACTAGCGGGAGCTGGGGCCAACGTCCTGACTTTC. The genes are TRBV30 and TRBJ2-6; TRBD2 matches at 14 bases. The V gene end was trimmed by 2 bases and the J gene end by 2 bases; junction bases not matched to a gene: 2. This CDR3 has 17 amino acids. The germline gives CDR1 GTSNPN, CDR2 SVGIG (reference sequence).

As for this clonotype: This could be a read error, since a much larger clone is one nucleotide away. The chain recombines TRBV5-1 with TRBJ1-1; 8 positions match TRBD1. Trimming removed 6 bases from V and 0 bases from J; junction bases left unmatched: 13. This CDR3 has 17 residues. Germline CDR1 SGHRS, CDR2 YFSETQ. CDR3 sequence: CASNKYRDRPMNTEAFF. The CDR3 bases are TGCGCCAGCAACAAATACCGGGACAGGCCTATGAACACTGAAGCTTTCTTT.

This chain links TRBV6-1 with TRBJ1-6; D gene uncertain. Germline CDR1 and CDR2: MNHNS and SASEGT. V lost 5 bases to trimming and J lost 7 bases, with 18 bases between them. CDR3 length: 16 amino acids. The CDR3, as DNA: TGTGCCAGCAGTCCTCGGGTGCCAGCCCCCAATTCACCCCTCCACTTT. Encoded protein: CASSPRVPAPNSPLHF.

This clonotype came up many times. The J gene is TRBJ2-1, the V gene TRBV12-3 or TRBV12-4; D not resolved. Trimming removed 5 bases at V and 6 bases at J, with 8 bases between. The CDR3 length is 12 residues. CDR3 protein: CASSRLGNEQFF. For the CDR3, the DNA is TGTGCCAGCAGTCGCCTGGGCAATGAGCAGTTCTTC.

This clonotype has only a few counts. The chain links TRBV20-1 to TRBJ2-7; D unclear. This CDR3 comprises 12 residues. Germline V gene sequence: CDR1 DFQATT, CDR2 SNEGSKA (reference sequence). V was trimmed by 3 bases and J by 6 bases, leaving 12 bases between them. The CDR3 protein is CSASREVGEQYF. In nucleotides, the CDR3 is TGCAGTGCTAGTAGGGAAGTAGGCGAGCAGTACTTC.